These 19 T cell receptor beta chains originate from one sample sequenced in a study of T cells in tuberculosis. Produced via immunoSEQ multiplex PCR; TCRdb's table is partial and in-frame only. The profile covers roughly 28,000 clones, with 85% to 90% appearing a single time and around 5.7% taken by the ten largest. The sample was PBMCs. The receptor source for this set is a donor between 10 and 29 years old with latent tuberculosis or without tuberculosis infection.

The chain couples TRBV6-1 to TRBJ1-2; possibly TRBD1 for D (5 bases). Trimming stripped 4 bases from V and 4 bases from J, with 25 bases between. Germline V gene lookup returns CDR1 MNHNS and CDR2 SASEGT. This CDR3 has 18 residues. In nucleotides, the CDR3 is TGTGCCAGCAGTGCAAACCGACAGAACCTAAAACTTGTCTATGGCTACACCTTC. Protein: CASSANRQNLKLVYGYTF.

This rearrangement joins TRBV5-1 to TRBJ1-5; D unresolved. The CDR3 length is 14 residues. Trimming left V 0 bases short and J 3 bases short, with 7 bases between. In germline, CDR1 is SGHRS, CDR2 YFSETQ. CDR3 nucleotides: TGCGCCAGCAGCTTGGCGGGGTCCAATCAGCCCCAGCATTTT. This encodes CASSLAGSNQPQHF.

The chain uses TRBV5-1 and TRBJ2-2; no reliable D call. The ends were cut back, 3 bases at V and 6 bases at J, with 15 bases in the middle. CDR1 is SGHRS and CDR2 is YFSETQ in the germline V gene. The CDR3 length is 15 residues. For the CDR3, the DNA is TGCGCCAGCAGCTCCGACCCCACCCAGGCCGGGGAGCTGTTTTTT. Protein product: CASSSDPTQAGELFF. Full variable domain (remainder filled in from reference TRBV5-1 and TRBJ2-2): KAGVTQTPRYLIKTRGQQVTLSCSPISGHRSVSWYQQTPGQGLQFLFEYFSETQRNKGNFPGRFSGRQFSNSRSEMNVSTLELGDSALYLCASSSDPTQAGELFFGEGSRLTVL.

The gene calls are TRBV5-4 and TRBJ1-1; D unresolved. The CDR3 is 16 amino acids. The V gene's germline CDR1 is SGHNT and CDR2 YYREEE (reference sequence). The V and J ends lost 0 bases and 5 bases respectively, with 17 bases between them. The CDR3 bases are TGTGCCAGCAGCTTGGTTGGAGGACCCGGGAGGACTGAAGCTTTCTTT. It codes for CASSLVGGPGRTEAFF.

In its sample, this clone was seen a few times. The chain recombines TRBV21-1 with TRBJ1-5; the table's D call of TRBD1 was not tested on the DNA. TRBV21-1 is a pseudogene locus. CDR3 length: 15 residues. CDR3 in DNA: TGTGCCAGCAGCAATAGGGACAGGGCGAGGCAGCCCCAGCATTTT. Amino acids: CASSNRDRARQPQHF.

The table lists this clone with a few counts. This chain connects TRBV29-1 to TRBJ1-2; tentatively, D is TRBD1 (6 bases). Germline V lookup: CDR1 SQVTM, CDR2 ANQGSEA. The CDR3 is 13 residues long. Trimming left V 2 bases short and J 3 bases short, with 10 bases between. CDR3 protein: CSVEFTGYYGYTF. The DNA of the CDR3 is TGCAGCGTTGAATTTACAGGGTACTATGGCTACACCTTC.

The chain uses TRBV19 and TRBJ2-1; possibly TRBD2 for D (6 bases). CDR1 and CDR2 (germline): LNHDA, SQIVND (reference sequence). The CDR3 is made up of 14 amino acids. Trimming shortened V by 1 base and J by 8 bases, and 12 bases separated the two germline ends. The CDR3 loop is CASSIAGVGDEQFF. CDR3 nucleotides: TGTGCCAGTAGTATAGCGGGGGTCGGGGATGAGCAGTTCTTC.

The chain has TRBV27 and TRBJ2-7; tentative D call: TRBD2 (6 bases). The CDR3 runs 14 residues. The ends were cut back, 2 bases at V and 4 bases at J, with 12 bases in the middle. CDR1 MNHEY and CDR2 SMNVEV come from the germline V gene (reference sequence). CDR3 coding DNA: TGTGCCAGCAGTTTAGGAGGGAAGAGGTACGAGCAGTACTTC. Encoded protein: CASSLGGKRYEQYF.

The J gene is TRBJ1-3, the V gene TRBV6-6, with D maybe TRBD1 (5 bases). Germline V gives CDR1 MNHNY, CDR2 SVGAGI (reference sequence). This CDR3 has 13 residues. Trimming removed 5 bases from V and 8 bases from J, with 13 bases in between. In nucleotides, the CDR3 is TGTGCCAGCAGTGCGGGACTTTATTACACCATATATTTT. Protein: CASSAGLYYTIYF.

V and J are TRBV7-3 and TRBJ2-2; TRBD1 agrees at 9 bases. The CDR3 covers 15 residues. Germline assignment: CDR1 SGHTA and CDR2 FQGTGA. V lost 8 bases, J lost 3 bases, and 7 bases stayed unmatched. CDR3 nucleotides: TGTGCCAGCTCCCTGGGACAGGGTTACACCGGGGAGCTGTTTTTT. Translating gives CASSLGQGYTGELFF.

CDR3 in amino acids: CASSPREVGVNEQYF. CDR3 coding DNA: TGTGCCAGCAGCCCCCGGGAGGTTGGAGTCAACGAGCAGTACTTC. V usage is TRBV7-9 and J usage is TRBJ2-7; 7 bases fit TRBD2. Germline values: CDR1 SEHNR, CDR2 FQNEAQ (reference sequence). This CDR3 contains 15 residues. V lost 5 bases and J lost 5; bases outside the gene matches: 12.

Here the CDR3 reads CASSLEGEWETQYF. DNA for the CDR3: TGCGCCAGCAGCTTGGAGGGGGAGTGGGAGACCCAGTACTTC. This chain uses TRBV5-1 with TRBJ2-5, with D possibly being TRBD1 (6 bases). The CDR3 sequence is 14 residues long. V dropped 0 bases and J dropped 5 bases, with 11 bases sitting between them. CDR1 is SGHRS, CDR2 YFSETQ, per germline.

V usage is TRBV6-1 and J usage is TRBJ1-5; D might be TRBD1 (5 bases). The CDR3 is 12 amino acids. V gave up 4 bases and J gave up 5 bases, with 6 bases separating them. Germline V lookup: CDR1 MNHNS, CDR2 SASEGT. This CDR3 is CASSAGDQPQHF. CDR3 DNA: TGTGCCAGCAGTGCGGGGGATCAGCCCCAGCATTTT.

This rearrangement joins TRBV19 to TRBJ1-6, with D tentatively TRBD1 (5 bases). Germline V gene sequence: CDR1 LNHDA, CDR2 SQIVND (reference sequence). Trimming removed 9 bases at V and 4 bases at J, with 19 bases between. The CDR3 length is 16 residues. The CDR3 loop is CASSRGGGFYNSPLHF. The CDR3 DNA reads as TGTGCCAGCAGCCGCGGGGGTGGGTTTTATAATTCACCCCTCCACTTT.

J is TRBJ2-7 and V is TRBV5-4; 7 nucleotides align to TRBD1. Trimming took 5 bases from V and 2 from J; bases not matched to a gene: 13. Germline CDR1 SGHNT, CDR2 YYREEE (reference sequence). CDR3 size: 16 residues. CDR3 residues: CASRPPPGQGAYEQYF. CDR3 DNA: TGTGCCAGCAGACCCCCCCCGGGGCAGGGGGCCTACGAGCAGTACTTC.

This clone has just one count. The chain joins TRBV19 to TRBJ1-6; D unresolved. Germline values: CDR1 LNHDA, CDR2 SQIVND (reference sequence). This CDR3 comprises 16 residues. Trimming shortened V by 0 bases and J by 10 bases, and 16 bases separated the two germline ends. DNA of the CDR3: TGTGCCAGTAGTATAGATATGGGAGGGTTTGGATCACCCCTCCACTTT. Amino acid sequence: CASSIDMGGFGSPLHF.

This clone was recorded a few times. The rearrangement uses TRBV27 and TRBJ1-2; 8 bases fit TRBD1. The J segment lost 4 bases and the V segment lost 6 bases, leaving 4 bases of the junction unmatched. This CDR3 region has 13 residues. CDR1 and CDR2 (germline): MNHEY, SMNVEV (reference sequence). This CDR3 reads CASRGQALYGYTF. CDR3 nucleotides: TGTGCCAGCAGGGGACAGGCCCTCTATGGCTACACCTTC.

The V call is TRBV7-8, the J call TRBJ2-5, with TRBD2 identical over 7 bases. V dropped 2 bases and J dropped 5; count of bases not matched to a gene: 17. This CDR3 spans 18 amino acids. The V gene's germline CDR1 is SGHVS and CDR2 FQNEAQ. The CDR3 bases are TGTGCCAGCAGCTTATCAGGACCACTAGCGCGGTTTGGGGAGACCCAGTACTTC. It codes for CASSLSGPLARFGETQYF. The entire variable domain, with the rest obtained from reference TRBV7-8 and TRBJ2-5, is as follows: GAGVSQSPRYKVAKRGQDVALRCDPISGHVSLFWYQQALGQGPEFLTYFQNEAQLDKSGLPSDRFFAERPEGSVSTLKIQRTQQEDSAVYLCASSLSGPLARFGETQYFGPGTRLLVL.

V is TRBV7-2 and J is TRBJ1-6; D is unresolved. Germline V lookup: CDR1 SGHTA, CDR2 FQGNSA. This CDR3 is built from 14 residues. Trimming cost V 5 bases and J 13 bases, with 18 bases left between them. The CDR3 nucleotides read TGTGCCAGCAGCATTCCGCGGCCTATGTCGCCCCTCCACTTT. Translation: CASSIPRPMSPLHF.